These 20 T cell receptor beta chains came from one sample sequenced in a study of blood T cell repertoires in COVID-19. Some clones are missing from TCRdb's copy, which holds only in-frame ones; the method was immunoSEQ multiplex PCR. The sample shows over 45,000 clones, about nine tenths of them seen only once. Sample: peripheral blood. These receptors originate from a man between 65 and 85 years old with acute or convalescent COVID-19.

The V gene is TRBV7-9, the J gene TRBJ2-1; D unresolved. Trimming cost V 1 base and J 10 bases, with 8 bases left between them. The germline gives CDR1 SEHNR, CDR2 FQNEAQ (reference sequence). The CDR3 totals 12 residues. Here the CDR3 DNA reads TGTGCCAGCAGCTTAGAAAGAGTGGAGCAGTTCTTC. Encoded protein: CASSLERVEQFF.

This rearrangement joins TRBV7-6 to TRBJ2-1; 11 nucleotides align to TRBD2. The trim removed 6 bases at V and 4 bases at J, leaving 17 bases unmatched. CDR1 is SGHVS and CDR2 is FNYEAQ in the germline V gene. This CDR3 is 19 amino acids long. The CDR3 sequence is CASSPTGTSGLNPYNEQFF. CDR3 nucleotides: TGTGCCAGCAGTCCAACCGGGACTAGCGGCCTGAACCCGTACAATGAGCAGTTCTTC.

This chain joins TRBV7-3 and TRBJ2-7; the D gene is possibly TRBD2 (5 bases). Germline values: CDR1 SGHTA, CDR2 FQGTGA. The V gene lost 5 bases and the J gene lost 4 bases, with 12 bases spanning the gap. CDR3 length: 13 residues. CDR3 nucleotide sequence: TGTGCCAGCAGCCGAACTGGGGAGTACGAGCAGTACTTC. Translating gives CASSRTGEYEQYF.

The V call is TRBV9, the J call TRBJ1-1; D is unresolved. Germline CDR1 and CDR2: SGDLS and YYNGEE. The ends were cut back, 0 bases at V and 3 bases at J, with 9 bases in the middle. CDR3 length: 14 amino acids. The CDR3 DNA reads TGTGCCAGCAGCGTAGCTAATTCGGACACTGAAGCTTTCTTT. Encoded protein: CASSVANSDTEAFF.

V gene TRBV7-2 combines with J gene TRBJ2-3; 10 bases are a match to TRBD1. CDR1 is SGHTA, CDR2 FQGNSA, per germline. The CDR3 sequence is 16 residues long. The J segment lost 3 bases and the V segment lost 5 bases, leaving 8 bases of the junction unmatched. The CDR3, as DNA: TGTGCCAGCAGCATGAGGACAGGGGGGAAAACAGATACGCAGTATTTT. Translating gives CASSMRTGGKTDTQYF.

The CDR3 here is CASSLRTGSGTDTQYF. DNA of the CDR3: TGTGCCAGCAGTTTGAGGACAGGGTCGGGCACAGATACGCAGTATTTT. J is TRBJ2-3 and V is TRBV6-6, with 8 nucleotides matching TRBD1. The J segment lost 1 base and the V segment lost 4 bases, leaving 7 bases of the junction unmatched. In germline, CDR1 is MNHNY, CDR2 SVGAGI (reference sequence). This CDR3 comprises 16 residues.

This chain connects TRBV7-2 to TRBJ1-6; the match to TRBD1 covers 7 bases. Germline V gives CDR1 SGHTA, CDR2 FQGNSA. CDR3 size: 16 residues. The V segment lost 4 bases and the J segment 8 bases; nucleotides outside the gene matches: 11. The CDR3 nucleotides read TGTGCCAGCAGCTCCGGACAGGTGGGCTTCGATTCACCCCTCCACTTT. Translated: CASSSGQVGFDSPLHF.

The V gene is TRBV5-4, the J gene TRBJ2-5; 9 nucleotides line up with TRBD1. The CDR3 spans 14 residues. J lost 2 bases, V lost 6 bases, and 5 bases had no gene match. The germline gives CDR1 SGHNT, CDR2 YYREEE (reference sequence). CDR3 in DNA: TGTGCCAGCACACACAGGGGGCTTCAAGAGACCCAGTACTTC. Protein sequence: CASTHRGLQETQYF.

This chain connects TRBV7-2 to TRBJ2-7; 7 nucleotides align to TRBD1. There are 15 residues in the CDR3. Per the germline V gene, CDR1 is SGHTA and CDR2 is FQGNSA. The trim removed 5 bases at V and 3 bases at J, leaving 10 bases unmatched. The CDR3 region is CASSPGVQGSYEQYF. CDR3 in DNA: TGTGCCAGCAGCCCAGGAGTACAGGGGAGCTACGAGCAGTACTTC.

Written as DNA, the CDR3 is TGTGCCAGCAGTGAAACAAGACAGGGGAACTACGAGCAGTACTTC. The encoded protein is CASSETRQGNYEQYF. The V and J genes are TRBV6-1 and TRBJ2-7; 8 bases are shared with TRBD1. Losses at the gene ends were 2 bases for V and 3 bases for J; bases not matched to a gene: 6. The germline gives CDR1 MNHNS, CDR2 SASEGT. The CDR3 is 15 residues long.

J is TRBJ1-1 and V is TRBV10-3; D is ambiguous. This CDR3 is built from 17 residues. Trimming pared 0 bases from V and 1 base from J, leaving 15 bases between. Germline V CDR1 and CDR2: ENHRY, SYGVKD. CDR3 protein: CAISESLTPDPNTEAFF. The CDR3 DNA sequence: TGTGCCATCAGTGAGTCTCTAACGCCCGATCCGAACACTGAAGCTTTCTTT.

The chain has TRBV19 and TRBJ2-1; 8 nucleotides match TRBD1. The length of the CDR3 is 17 residues. CDR1 is LNHDA and CDR2 is SQIVND in the germline V gene (reference sequence). Unmatched junction bases numbered 7, after V lost 0 bases and J lost 3 bases. The CDR3 loop is CASSIDRGTGDYNEQFF. The DNA for the CDR3 is TGTGCCAGTAGTATAGACCGGGGGACAGGAGACTACAATGAGCAGTTCTTC.

The chain links TRBV6-6 to TRBJ1-2; weak D call: TRBD1 (5 bases). The CDR3 totals 12 residues. Germline V lookup: CDR1 MNHNY, CDR2 SVGAGI (reference sequence). The V end lost 8 bases, the J end lost 8 bases, and 15 bases lay between the germline ends. This chain's CDR3 is CASRQFEGGYTF. The CDR3 DNA reads as TGTGCCAGCCGACAGTTTGAAGGCGGCTACACCTTC.

The chain carries TRBV10-3 and TRBJ1-1; 10 bases line up with TRBD1. J gave up 4 bases and V 0 bases, and 8 bases lay outside the gene matches. The CDR3 sequence is 17 residues long. Germline values: CDR1 ENHRY, CDR2 SYGVKD. This CDR3 is CAISESVGTGEGTEAFF. In nucleotides, the CDR3 is TGTGCCATCAGTGAGTCTGTTGGGACAGGGGAAGGCACTGAAGCTTTCTTT.

The rearrangement uses TRBV9 and TRBJ1-3, with 8 bases lining up with TRBD1. After removal of 4 bases from V and 4 bases from J, the junction contained 7 bases not matched to a gene. CDR1 and CDR2 from the germline V gene are SGDLS and YYNGEE. This CDR3 region has 15 residues. CDR3 sequence reads: CASSPRTGSGNTIYF. CDR3 sequence (DNA): TGTGCCAGCAGCCCCCGGACAGGGTCCGGAAACACCATATATTTT.

V is TRBV19 and J is TRBJ1-5, with no clear D. Germline CDR1 reads LNHDA; CDR2 reads SQIVND (reference sequence). The CDR3 covers 17 residues. V lost 5 bases, J lost 2 bases, and 19 bases lay in between. CDR3 sequence reads: CASSRPGGGRGNQPQHF. The DNA of the CDR3 is TGTGCCAGTAGTCGCCCGGGTGGAGGGAGAGGCAATCAGCCCCAGCATTTT.

V is TRBV7-2 and J is TRBJ1-5, with D possibly being TRBD1 (5 bases). Germline CDR1 reads SGHTA; CDR2 reads FQGNSA. V shed 5 bases and J shed 3 bases, with 17 bases lying between them. The CDR3 extends over 16 amino acids. The CDR3 is CASSVDIQAPNQPQHF. The CDR3 DNA reads as TGTGCCAGCAGCGTCGATATACAGGCCCCCAATCAGCCCCAGCATTTT.

This clone was observed a few times. The chain employs TRBV10-3 and TRBJ1-6; D gene ambiguous. In germline, CDR1 is ENHRY, CDR2 SYGVKD. The CDR3 extends over 16 amino acids. The V and J ends lost 0 bases and 7 bases respectively, with 13 bases between them. The CDR3 DNA follows: TGTGCCATCAGTGAGTCCCCCGGCAAGACAAATTCACCCCTCCACTTT. This codes for CAISESPGKTNSPLHF.

This chain links TRBV6-6 with TRBJ1-5; D might be TRBD1 (5 bases). The ends were cut back, 7 bases at V and 8 bases at J, with 15 bases in the middle. This CDR3 region has 13 residues. Per the germline V gene, CDR1 is MNHNY and CDR2 is SVGAGI (reference sequence). The CDR3 reads CASTQLRDKPQHF. The DNA for the CDR3 is TGTGCCAGCACCCAACTCAGGGATAAGCCCCAGCATTTT.

The V call is TRBV4-1, the J call TRBJ1-5; possible D gene TRBD1, 6 bases. The germline V gene has CDR1 MGHRA and CDR2 YSYEKL. The CDR3 runs to 20 residues. V dropped 2 bases and J dropped 4 bases, with 27 bases sitting between them. The DNA of the CDR3 is TGCGCCAGCAGCCAAAGTCCGTTCACGGGGAGGGACAAGCAAAATCAGCCCCAGCATTTT. Protein: CASSQSPFTGRDKQNQPQHF.